At least ten counts were recorded for the clone carrying this TCR beta chain. What it recognizes is unknown. As the starting material, 9.5 to 10 ml of fresh peripheral blood yielded the PBMCs. The source of the sample is a study of Graves' ophthalmopathy and Graves' hyperthyroidism. Notes on the study in general: Among thyroid clonotypes expanded above 0.001 frequency, most also appeared in blood.

Trimming removed 1 base from V and 5 bases from J; junction bases left unmatched: 14. Germline CDR1 is SGHTA and CDR2 is FQGTGA. This CDR3 region has 20 residues. Beta-chain TCR CDR3 regions were amplified from RNA transcripts. Investigators did first-round RT-PCR with HTBI primers, then second-round multiplex PCR. TCRdb fed the multiplex PCR reads into MiXCR, producing one record per CDR3 protein. The repertoire consists of 300,000 or so distinct CDR3 sequences, with 17% occurring once and the leading ten covering roughly an eighth. The chain uses TRBV7-3 and TRBJ2-5; 15 nucleotides line up with TRBD2. The source material was peripheral blood. The sequence was obtained from an adult man with Graves' ophthalmopathy. The CDR3 reads CASSLIGGTSGGSRLETQYF. The CDR3 coding sequence is TGTGCCAGCAGCTTAATTGGGGGGACTAGCGGGGGGTCTCGGTTGGAGACCCAGTACTTC.